This entry describes one T cell receptor (beta chain). It lacks a known antigen. No base qualities exist here, and no much larger clone lies one base off it. These data are taken from a study of blood T cell repertoires in COVID-19 (dated by TCRdb to 2019 to 2021). Describing the broader study: Samples from collaborators originated in the United States, Italy and Spain and spanned both the acute and convalescent phases of COVID-19. HLA class I and class II types, where available, came from metadata supplied by the sample provider rather than from assay-based typing. The dataset comprised deeply sampled blood TCRbeta repertoires from subjects exposed to, actively infected with, or recovered from COVID-19. The prospective study material was composed of cDNA or gDNA derived from T cells, B-cell-depleted T cells, or PBMCs. The samples were drawn from two sources: the first 160 participants of the ongoing ImmuneRACE study, and 950 to 1,500 subjects contributed by 6 global collaborators. A freely available public database, intended as a resource for researchers studying the immune response to SARS-CoV-2, is where the repertoires were released. Sample metadata almost always included a de-identified subject ID, COVID-19 status, age in years and sex. The paper's findings and limits, for the study overall: Clinical and demographic metadata were provided uncurated, with the amount varying by source and participant.

Collaborating institutions collected whole blood in K2EDTA tubes following their own protocols. For TCRbeta analysis, collaborator samples were shipped as frozen whole blood, as isolated PBMCs, or as DNA extracted from either sample type. Trimmed from V: 11 bases; trimmed from J: 5 bases; junction bases lacking a gene match: 1. The CDR3 contains 12 residues, cysteine and phenylalanine counted. Here the CDR3 DNA is all that survives: 36 bases in frame from base 1. Reading the germline V gene gives CDR1 SNHLY and CDR2 FYNNEI. TCRbeta CDR3 regions were amplified from genomic DNA using the immunoSEQ Assay, a bias-controlled multiplex PCR. In the original analysis: The number of nucleated cells in each sample was estimated from the amplification of reference gene primers within the assay. Sequence reads were collapsed and filtered to measure the absolute abundance of every unique TCRbeta CDR3 rearrangement. For each sample, productive Simpson clonality was calculated as the square root of Simpson's diversity index across productive rearrangements. This is the immuneACCESS table as TCRdb keeps it, with only in-frame sequences that have V and J called. A part of the clones is gone; compared with another copy, unresolved V genes explain less than half, and the rest is unexplained. That table is the source of V, J and clone size, and D and trimming were worked out from the DNA. This sample holds 140,000 to 150,000 clones; approximately 87% were observed only once. The top ten constitute approximately 9% of the sample.

Recombination joined TRBV2 with TRBJ1-4; 11 bases in the middle match TRBD1. Sequenced input: peripheral blood. The sequence came from a woman aged 50 to 60 with active or convalescent COVID-19. The bases read TGTGCCGGGGACAGGGGGAATGAAAAACTGTTTTTT. Its coded protein is CAGDRGNEKLFF.